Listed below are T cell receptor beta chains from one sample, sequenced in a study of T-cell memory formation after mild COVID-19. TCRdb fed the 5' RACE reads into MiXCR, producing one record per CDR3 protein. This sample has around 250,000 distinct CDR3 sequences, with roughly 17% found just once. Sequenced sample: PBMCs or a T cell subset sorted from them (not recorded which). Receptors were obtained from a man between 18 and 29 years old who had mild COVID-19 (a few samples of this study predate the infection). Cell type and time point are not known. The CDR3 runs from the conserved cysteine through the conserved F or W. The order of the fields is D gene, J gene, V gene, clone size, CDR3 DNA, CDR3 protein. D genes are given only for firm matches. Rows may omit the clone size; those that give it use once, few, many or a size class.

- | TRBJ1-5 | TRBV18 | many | TGTGCCAGCTCAGAAACCGGGATGTCGGGCAATCAGCCCCAGCATTTT | CASSETGMSGNQPQHF
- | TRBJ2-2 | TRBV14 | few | TGTGCCAGCAGCCAAGACGGAACGGACAGCTTAAACACCGGGGAGCTGTTTTTT | CASSQDGTDSLNTGELFF
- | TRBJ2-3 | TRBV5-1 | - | TGCGCCAGCAGTTCACTCTACGGCTCACGCACAGATACGCAGTATTTT | CASSSLYGSRTDTQYF
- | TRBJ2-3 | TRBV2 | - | TGTGCCAGCAGTGGACACTTGAGGGCAGATACGCAGTATTTT | CASSGHLRADTQYF
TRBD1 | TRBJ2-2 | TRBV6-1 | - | TGTGCCAGCAGGTCAGCCAGGACAGGAATACTGCGGGAGCTGTTTTTT | CASRSARTGILRELFF
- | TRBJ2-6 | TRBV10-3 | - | TGTGCCATCAGTGAGCCAAGGGGGACTGGGGCCAACGTCCTGACTTTC | CAISEPRGTGANVLTF
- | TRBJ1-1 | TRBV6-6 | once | TGTGCCAGCGCCTTGGACCCCACGAACACTGAAGCTTTCTTT | CASALDPTNTEAFF
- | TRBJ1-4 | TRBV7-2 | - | TGTGCCAGCAGCAGAACCCCAGGGAGGACTAATGAAAAACTGTTTTTT | CASSRTPGRTNEKLFF
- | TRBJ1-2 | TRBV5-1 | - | TGCGCCAGCAACCCGGGAGGGGAGATCTATGGCTACACCTTC | CASNPGGEIYGYTF
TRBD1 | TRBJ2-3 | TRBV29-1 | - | TGCAGCGTTGCACAGGGGAAGAGGGTCACAGATACGCAGTATTTT | CSVAQGKRVTDTQYF
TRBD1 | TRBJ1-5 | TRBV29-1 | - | TGCAGCGCCCGTAACAGGGGGCAGGTAAGACAGCCCCAGCATTTT | CSARNRGQVRQPQHF
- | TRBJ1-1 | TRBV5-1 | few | TGCGCCTCGGCAGGGGAATGGAGCATGAACACTGAAGCTTTCTTT | CASAGEWSMNTEAFF
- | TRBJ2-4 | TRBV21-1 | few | TGTGCCAGCAGCAAAGGTGAAGGCAGGGAGGAAAACATTCAGTACTTC | CASSKGEGREENIQYF
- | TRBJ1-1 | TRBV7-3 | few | TGTGCCAGCAGCTTAACGTCGGGGACCTTATCTTTCTTT | CASSLTSGTLSFF
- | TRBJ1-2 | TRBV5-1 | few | TGCGCCAGCAGTACCACAAGACTGGGGGAAGGCTACACCTTC | CASSTTRLGEGYTF
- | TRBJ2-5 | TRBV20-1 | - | TGCAGTGCGCCCGTGGGTGGGCAAGAGACCCAGTACTTC | CSAPVGGQETQYF
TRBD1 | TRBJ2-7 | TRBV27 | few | TGTGCCAGCAGTTTATCGGGACAGGGGGCCTACGAGCAGTACTTC | CASSLSGQGAYEQYF
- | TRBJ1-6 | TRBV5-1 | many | TGCGCCAGCAGCAATCAGGGGCATAATTCACCCCTCCACTTT | CASSNQGHNSPLHF
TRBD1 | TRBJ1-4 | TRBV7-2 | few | TGTGCCAGCAGCTCCGGGACAGGGAGCCTTGAAAAACTGTTTTTT | CASSSGTGSLEKLFF
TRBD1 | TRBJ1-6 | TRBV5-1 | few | TGCGCCAGCACCCGGGACAGGGCTGAAAATTCACCCCTCCACTTT | CASTRDRAENSPLHF
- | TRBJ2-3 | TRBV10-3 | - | TGTGCCATCAGTTCCACGGGGCAGACAGATACGCAGTATTTT | CAISSTGQTDTQYF
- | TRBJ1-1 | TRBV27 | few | TGTGCCAGCAGTATCCCGGGCGGCACTGAAGCTTTCTTT | CASSIPGGTEAFF
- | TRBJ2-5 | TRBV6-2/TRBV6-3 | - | TGTGCCAGCAGTTACTCTAAGGTGAAAGAGACCCAGTACTTC | CASSYSKVKETQYF
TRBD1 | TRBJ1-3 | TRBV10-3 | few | TGTGCCATCAGTGAGGTGGACAGGATAGGAAACACCATATATTTT | CAISEVDRIGNTIYF
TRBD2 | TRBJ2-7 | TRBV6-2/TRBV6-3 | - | TGTGCCAGCAGTTCCGCGGGGGGGACCTACGAGCAGTACTTC | CASSSAGGTYEQYF
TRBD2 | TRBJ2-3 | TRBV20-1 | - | TGCAGTGCTGGACTAGCGGGAGGCACAGATACGCAGTATTTT | CSAGLAGGTDTQYF
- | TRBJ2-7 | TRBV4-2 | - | TGTGCCAGCAGCCAAGCCGGGGATGGATACGAGCAGTACTTC | CASSQAGDGYEQYF
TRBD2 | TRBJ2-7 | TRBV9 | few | TGTGCCAGCAGCGTAGCTAGCGGGGCCTCCTACGAGCAGTACTTC | CASSVASGASYEQYF
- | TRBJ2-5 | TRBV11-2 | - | TGTGCCAGCAGCCCCGGGGGAGGAGCGTACCAAGAGACCCAGTACTTC | CASSPGGGAYQETQYF
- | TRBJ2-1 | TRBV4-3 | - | TGCGCCAGCAGCCAATCAAGATTCACCGACAATGAGCAGTTCTTC | CASSQSRFTDNEQFF
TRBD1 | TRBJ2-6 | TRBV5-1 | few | TGCGCCAGCAGTTTGACAGGGGGTAGTGGGGCCAACGTCCTGACTTTC | CASSLTGGSGANVLTF
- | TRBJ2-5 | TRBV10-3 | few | TGTGCCATCAGCACGACGGGTCTGGGGGAGACCCAGTACTTC | CAISTTGLGETQYF
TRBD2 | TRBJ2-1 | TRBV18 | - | TGTGCCAGCTCACAAGCGGGGGGGCTTCGGAATGAGCAGTTCTTC | CASSQAGGLRNEQFF
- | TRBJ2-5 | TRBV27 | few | TGTGCCAGCAGTGTCCTGGGGGCAGAAGAGACCCAGTACTTC | CASSVLGAEETQYF
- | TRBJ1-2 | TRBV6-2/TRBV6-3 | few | TGTGCCAGCAGTTACTCTTTCCGGAACTATGGCTACACCTTC | CASSYSFRNYGYTF
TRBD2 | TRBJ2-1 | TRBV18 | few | TGTGCCAGCTCACCCAATAGCGGGGATAGCTCCTACAATGAGCAGTTCTTC | CASSPNSGDSSYNEQFF
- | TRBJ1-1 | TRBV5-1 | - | TGCGCCAGCAGCTTGCCGGAATACACTGAAGCTTTCTTT | CASSLPEYTEAFF
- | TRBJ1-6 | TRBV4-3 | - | TGCGCCAGCAGCCAAGAGGTACAGGACGTCGGCAATAATTCACCCCTCCACTTT | CASSQEVQDVGNNSPLHF
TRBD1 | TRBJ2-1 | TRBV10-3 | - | TGTGCCATCAGTATAACGACAGGGGAGGCTTACAATGAGCAGTTCTTC | CAISITTGEAYNEQFF